This paragraph covers one T cell receptor (beta chain) sequence. This specimen belongs to a study of T cell changes during pregnancy in multiple sclerosis. TCRdb keeps only in-frame clones here, not all; method: immunoSEQ multiplex PCR. There are tens of thousands of clones in the sample; roughly 89% occur only once, and under 0.7% lies in the top ten. The germline gives CDR1 SGHTS, CDR2 YDEGEE. The CDR3 runs 14 residues. V shed 8 bases and J shed 2 bases, with 16 bases lying between them. The chain employs TRBV5-8 and TRBJ1-2; D perhaps matches TRBD1 (5 bases). The clonotype comes from a female donor with multiple sclerosis, enrolled in a pregnancy study. Here the sequenced sample was CD4+ T cells from peripheral blood mononuclear cells, taken in the first trimester of pregnancy. The CDR3: CASQAGTVNYGYTF. The CDR3 DNA reads TGTGCCAGTCAAGCCGGGACTGTGAACTATGGCTACACCTTC.